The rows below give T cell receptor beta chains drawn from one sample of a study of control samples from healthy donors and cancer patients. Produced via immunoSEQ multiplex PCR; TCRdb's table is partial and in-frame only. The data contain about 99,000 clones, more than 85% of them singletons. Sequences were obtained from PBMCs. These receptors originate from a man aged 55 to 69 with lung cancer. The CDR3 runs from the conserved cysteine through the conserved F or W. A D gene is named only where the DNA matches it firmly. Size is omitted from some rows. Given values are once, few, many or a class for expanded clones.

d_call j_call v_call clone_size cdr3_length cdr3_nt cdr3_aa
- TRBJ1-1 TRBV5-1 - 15 TGCGCCAGCACCTATTTAGCCGGGGAGAACACTGAAGCTTTCTTT CASTYLAGENTEAFF
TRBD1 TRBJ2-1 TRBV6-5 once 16 TGTGCCAGCAGTTATCGCCGGGACAGGGCGTACAATGAGCAGTTCTTC CASSYRRDRAYNEQFF
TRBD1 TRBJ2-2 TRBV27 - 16 TGTGCCAGCAGTCCAACCGACAGGGGCAACACCGGGGAGCTGTTTTTT CASSPTDRGNTGELFF
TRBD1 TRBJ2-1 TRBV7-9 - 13 TGTGCCAGCAGCGTGGGACAGCCGGATGAGCAGTTCTTC CASSVGQPDEQFF
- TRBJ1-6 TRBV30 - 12 TGTGCCTGGAGAACGCTGAGTTCACCCCTCCACTTT CAWRTLSSPLHF
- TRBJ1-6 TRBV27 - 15 TGTGCCAGCACCCTGACGGCCGGGGTCAATTCACCCCTCCACTTT CASTLTAGVNSPLHF
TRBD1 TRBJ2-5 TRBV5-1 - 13 TGCGCCAGCAGCCGACAGGGGGAAGAGACCCAGTACTTC CASSRQGEETQYF
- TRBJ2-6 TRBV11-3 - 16 TGTGCCAGCAGCGGGAAAGGGGGGCTTGGGGCCAACGTCCTGACTTTC CASSGKGGLGANVLTF
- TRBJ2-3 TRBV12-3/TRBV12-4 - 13 TGTGCCAGCAGTTTAGGTGGGGGCAATACGCAGTATTTT CASSLGGGNTQYF
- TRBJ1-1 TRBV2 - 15 TGTGCCAGCAATACACAGGCCTACATGAACACTGAAGCTTTCTTT CASNTQAYMNTEAFF
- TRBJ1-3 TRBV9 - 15 TGTGCCAGCAGCGTAGAGGGGTTCTCTGGAAACACCATATATTTT CASSVEGFSGNTIYF
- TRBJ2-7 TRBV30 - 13 TGTGCCTGGAGTGTAAAGGTTTCCTACGAGCAGTACTTC CAWSVKVSYEQYF
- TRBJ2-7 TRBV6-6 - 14 TGTGCCAGCAGTTACTTAGATACTCCCTACGAGCAGTACTTC CASSYLDTPYEQYF
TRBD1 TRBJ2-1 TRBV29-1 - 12 TGCAGCGCCAGGACAGGGCCTAATGAGCAGTTCTTC CSARTGPNEQFF
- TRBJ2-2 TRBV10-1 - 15 TGCGCCAGCAGTGAGTCGGCCTCGAACACCGGGGAGCTGTTTTTT CASSESASNTGELFF
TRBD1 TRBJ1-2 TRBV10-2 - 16 TGCGCCAGCAGTGATAGGGGACAGGGAATTTTTGATGGCTACACCTTC CASSDRGQGIFDGYTF
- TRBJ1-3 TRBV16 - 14 TGTGCCAGCAGCCCCTCACCGGGGGGAAACACCATATATTTT CASSPSPGGNTIYF
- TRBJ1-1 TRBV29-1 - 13 TGCAGCGTTGAAACTTTTGTGAACACTGAAGCTTTCTTT CSVETFVNTEAFF
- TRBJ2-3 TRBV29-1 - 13 TGCAGCGTTGAACGGCGGGGCACAGATACGCAGTATTTT CSVERRGTDTQYF
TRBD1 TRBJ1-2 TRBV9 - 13 TGTGCCAGCAGCGGACAGGGGGCCTATGGCTACACCTTC CASSGQGAYGYTF
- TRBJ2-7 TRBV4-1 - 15 TGCGCCAGCAGCCAAGTGTGGATTAGCTCCTACGAGCAGTACTTC CASSQVWISSYEQYF
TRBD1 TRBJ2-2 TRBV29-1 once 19 TGCAGCGTCCGACCGGGACAGGGTTCTGGGTGGGGAGACACCGGGGAGCTGTTTTTT CSVRPGQGSGWGDTGELFF
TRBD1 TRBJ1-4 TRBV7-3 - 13 TGTGCCAGCAGCAGAGACAGGGGAGAAAAACTGTTTTTT CASSRDRGEKLFF
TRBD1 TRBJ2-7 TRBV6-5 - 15 TGTGCCAGCAGTCAGCAATGGACAGGGATTTACGAGCAGTACTTC CASSQQWTGIYEQYF
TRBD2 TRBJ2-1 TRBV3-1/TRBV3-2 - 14 TGTGCCAGCAGCCGAAGCGGGGGAAACAATGAGCAGTTCTTC CASSRSGGNNEQFF
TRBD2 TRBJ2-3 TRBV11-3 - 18 TGTGCCAGCAGCTTAGAGTCCGCGACTAGCGGGGACACAGATACGCAGTATTTT CASSLESATSGDTDTQYF
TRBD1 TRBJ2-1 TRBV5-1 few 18 TGCGCCAGCAGCCAGCCCGGGACAGGGGCGACTTCCTACAATGAGCAGTTCTTC CASSQPGTGATSYNEQFF
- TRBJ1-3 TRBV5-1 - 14 TGCGCCAGCAGCTTTGGAACGTCGGGAAACACCATATATTTT CASSFGTSGNTIYF
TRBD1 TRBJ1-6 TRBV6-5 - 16 TGTGCCAGCAGTTACGGGACAGGGCCAAATAATTCACCCCTCCACTTT CASSYGTGPNNSPLHF
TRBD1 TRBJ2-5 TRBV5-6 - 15 TGTGCCAGCAGCCCCTTCCGACAGGGGGAAGAGACCCAGTACTTC CASSPFRQGEETQYF
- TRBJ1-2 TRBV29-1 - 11 TGCAGCGTTATCGCAGGGAAGGGCTACACCTTC CSVIAGKGYTF
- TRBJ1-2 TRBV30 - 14 TGTGCCTGGAGACAGAGCCCCTCTAACTATGGCTACACCTTC CAWRQSPSNYGYTF
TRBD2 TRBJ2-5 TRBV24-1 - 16 TGTGCCACCAGTGAGGAGGGACTAGATACCCAAGAGACCCAGTACTTC CATSEEGLDTQETQYF
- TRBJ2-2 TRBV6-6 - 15 TGTGCCAGTACGACAGGCGTCACGAACACCGGGGAGCTGTTTTTT CASTTGVTNTGELFF
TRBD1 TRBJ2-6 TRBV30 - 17 TGTGCCTGGAGTCCGACAGGGTCCGCCTCTGGGGCCAACGTCCTGACTTTC CAWSPTGSASGANVLTF
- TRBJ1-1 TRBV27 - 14 TGTGCCAGCAGGCCCGGACCCGGCGTCACTGAAGCTTTCTTT CASRPGPGVTEAFF
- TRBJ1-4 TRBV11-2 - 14 TGTGCCAGCAGCTCCGGACGGATTAATGAAAAACTGTTTTTT CASSSGRINEKLFF
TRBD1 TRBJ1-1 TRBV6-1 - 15 TGTGCCAGCAGTGAACCCGACAGGGGGCGTCCTGAAGCTTTCTTT CASSEPDRGRPEAFF
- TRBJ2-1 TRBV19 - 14 TGTGCCAGTAGTAGGGCAGGGGGGGGCAATGAGCAGTTCTTC CASSRAGGGNEQFF
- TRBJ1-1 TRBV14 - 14 TGTGCCAGCAGCCAAGAACGCAGGTGGACTGAAGCTTTCTTT CASSQERRWTEAFF
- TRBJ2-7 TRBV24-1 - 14 TGTGCCACCAGCGATGGACAGATGGGAGACGAGCAGTACTTC CATSDGQMGDEQYF
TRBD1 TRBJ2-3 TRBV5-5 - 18 TGTGCCAGCACCTCTTCCCCCCCGGGGACAGGAGTCACAGATACGCAGTATTTT CASTSSPPGTGVTDTQYF